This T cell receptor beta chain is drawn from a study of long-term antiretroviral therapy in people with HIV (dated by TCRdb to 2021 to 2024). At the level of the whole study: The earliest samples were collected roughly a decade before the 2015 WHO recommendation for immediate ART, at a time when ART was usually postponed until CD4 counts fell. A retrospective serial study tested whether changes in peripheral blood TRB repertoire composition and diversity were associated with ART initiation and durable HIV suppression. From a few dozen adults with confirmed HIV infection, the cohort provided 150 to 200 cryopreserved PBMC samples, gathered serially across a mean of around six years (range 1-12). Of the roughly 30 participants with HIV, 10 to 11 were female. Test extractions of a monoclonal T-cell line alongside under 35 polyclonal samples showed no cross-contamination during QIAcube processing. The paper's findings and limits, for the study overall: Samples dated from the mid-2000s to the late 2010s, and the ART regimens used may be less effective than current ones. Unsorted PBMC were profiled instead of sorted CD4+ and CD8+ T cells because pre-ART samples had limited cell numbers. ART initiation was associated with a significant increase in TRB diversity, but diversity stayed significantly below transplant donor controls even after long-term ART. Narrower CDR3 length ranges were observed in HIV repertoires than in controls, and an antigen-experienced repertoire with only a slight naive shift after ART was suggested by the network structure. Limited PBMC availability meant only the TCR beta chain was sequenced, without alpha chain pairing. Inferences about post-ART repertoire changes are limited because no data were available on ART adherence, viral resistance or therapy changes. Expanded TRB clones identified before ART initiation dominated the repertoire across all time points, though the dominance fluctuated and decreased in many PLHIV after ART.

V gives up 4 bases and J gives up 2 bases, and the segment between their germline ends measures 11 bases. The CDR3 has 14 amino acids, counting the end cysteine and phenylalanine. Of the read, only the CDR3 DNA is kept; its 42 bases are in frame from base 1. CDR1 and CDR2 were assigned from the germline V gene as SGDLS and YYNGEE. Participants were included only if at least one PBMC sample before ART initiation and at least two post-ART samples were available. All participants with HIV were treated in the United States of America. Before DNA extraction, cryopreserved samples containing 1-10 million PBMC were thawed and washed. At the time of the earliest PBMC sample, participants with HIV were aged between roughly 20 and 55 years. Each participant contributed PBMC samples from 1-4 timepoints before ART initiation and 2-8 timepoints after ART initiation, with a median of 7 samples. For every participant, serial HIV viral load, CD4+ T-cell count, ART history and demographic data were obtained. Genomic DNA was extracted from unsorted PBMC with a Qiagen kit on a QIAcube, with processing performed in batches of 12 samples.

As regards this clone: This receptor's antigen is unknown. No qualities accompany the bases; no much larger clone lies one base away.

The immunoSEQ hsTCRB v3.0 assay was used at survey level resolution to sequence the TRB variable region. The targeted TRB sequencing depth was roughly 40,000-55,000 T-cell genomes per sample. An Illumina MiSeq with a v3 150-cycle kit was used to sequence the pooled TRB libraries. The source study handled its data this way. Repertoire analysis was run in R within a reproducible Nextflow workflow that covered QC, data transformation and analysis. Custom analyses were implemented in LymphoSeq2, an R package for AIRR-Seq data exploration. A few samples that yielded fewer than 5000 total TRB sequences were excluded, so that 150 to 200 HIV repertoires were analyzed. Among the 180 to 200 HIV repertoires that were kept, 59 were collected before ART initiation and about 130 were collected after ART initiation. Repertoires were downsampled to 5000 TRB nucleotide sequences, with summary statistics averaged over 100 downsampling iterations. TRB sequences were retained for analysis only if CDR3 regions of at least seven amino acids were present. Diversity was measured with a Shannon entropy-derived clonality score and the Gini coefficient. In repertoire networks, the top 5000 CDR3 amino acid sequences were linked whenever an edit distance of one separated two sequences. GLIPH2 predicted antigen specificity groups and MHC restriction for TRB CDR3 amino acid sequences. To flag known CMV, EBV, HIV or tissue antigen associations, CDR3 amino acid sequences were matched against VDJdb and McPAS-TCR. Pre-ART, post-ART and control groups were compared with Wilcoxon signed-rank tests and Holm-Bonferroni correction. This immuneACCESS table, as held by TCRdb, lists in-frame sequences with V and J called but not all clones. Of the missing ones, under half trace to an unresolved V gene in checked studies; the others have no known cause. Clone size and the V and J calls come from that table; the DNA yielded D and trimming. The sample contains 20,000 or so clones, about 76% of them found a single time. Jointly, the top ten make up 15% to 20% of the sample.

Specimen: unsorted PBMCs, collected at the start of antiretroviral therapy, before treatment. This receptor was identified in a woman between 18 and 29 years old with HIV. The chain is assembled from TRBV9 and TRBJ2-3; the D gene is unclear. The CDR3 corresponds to CASSPLVATDTQYF. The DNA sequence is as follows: TGTGCCAGCAGCCCCCTAGTGGCCACAGATACGCAGTATTTT.